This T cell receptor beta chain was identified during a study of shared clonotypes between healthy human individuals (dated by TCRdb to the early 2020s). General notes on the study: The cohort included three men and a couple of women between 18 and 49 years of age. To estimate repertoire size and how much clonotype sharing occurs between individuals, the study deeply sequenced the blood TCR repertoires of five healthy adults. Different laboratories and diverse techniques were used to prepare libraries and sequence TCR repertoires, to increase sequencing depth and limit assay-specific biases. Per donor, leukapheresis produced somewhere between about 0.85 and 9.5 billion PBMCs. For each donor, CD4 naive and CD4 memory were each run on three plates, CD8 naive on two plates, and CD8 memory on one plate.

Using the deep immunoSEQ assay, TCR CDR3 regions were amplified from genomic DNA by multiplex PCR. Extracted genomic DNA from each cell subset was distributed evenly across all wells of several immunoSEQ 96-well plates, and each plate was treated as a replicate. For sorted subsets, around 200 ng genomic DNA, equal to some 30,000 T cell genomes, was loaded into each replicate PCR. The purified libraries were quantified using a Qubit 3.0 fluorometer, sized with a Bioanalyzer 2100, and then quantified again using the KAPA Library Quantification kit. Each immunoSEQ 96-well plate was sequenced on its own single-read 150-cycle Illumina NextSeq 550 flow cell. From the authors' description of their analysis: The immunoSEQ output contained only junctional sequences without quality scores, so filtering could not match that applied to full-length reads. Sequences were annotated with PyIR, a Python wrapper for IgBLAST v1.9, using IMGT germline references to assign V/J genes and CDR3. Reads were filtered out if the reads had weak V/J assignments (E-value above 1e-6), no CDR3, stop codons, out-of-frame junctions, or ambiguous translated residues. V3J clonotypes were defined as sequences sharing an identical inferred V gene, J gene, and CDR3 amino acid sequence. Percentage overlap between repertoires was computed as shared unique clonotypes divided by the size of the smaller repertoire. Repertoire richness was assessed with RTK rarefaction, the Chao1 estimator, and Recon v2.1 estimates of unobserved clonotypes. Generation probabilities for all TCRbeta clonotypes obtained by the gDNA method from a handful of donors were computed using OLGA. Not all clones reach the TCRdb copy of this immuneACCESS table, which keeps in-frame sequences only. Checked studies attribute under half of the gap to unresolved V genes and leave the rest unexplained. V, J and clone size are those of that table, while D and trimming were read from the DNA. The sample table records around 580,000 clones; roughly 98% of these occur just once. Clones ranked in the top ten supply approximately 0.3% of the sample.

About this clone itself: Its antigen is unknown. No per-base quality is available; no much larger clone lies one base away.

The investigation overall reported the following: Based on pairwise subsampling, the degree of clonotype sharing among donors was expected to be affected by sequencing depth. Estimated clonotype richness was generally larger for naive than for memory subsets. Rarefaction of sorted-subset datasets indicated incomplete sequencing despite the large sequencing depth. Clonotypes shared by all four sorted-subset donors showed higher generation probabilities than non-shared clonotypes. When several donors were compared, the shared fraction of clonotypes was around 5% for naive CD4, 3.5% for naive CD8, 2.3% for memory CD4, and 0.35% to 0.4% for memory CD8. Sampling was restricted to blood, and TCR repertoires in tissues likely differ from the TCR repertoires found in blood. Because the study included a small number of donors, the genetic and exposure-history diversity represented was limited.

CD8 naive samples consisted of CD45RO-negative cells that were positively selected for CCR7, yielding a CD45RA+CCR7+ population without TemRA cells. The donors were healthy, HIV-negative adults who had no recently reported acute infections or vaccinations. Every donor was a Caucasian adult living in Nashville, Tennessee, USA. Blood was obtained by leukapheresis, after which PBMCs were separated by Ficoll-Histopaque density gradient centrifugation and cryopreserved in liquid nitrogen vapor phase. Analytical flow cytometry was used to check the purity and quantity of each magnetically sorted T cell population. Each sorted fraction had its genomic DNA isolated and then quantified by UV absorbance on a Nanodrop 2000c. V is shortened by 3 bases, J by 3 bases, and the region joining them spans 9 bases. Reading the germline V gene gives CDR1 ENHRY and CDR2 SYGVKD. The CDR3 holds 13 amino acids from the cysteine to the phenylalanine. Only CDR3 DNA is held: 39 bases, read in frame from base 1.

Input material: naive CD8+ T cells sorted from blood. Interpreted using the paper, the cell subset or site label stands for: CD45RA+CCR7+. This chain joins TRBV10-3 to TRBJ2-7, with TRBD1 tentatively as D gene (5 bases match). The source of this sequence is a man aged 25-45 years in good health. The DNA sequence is TGTGCCATCAGTGATACAGACAGCTACGAGCAGTACTTC. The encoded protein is CAISDTDSYEQYF.